The clone carrying this T cell receptor beta chain has at least ten counts. TCRdb reprocessed the 5' RACE reads via MiXCR and lists one record per CDR3 protein. The sample carries around 160,000 distinct CDR3 sequences, approximately 10% recorded once. The CDR3 has 13 amino acids. The germline CDR1 and CDR2 sequences are LGHNA and YSLEER. V was shortened by 6 bases and J by 0 bases, with 6 bases between the two germline ends. The source of the sample is a study of CD8 T cells in ankylosing spondylitis. The chain links TRBV4-3 to TRBJ2-1; D call uncertain. The TCR originated in a male donor with ankylosing spondylitis or in good health (not recorded which). Material: blood, either unsorted or a sorted T cell fraction (not recorded which). The CDR3 loop reads CASSTLSYNEQFF. The CDR3 DNA reads as TGCGCCAGCAGTACCCTCTCCTACAATGAGCAGTTCTTC.